A selection of T cell receptor beta chains follows, all from one sample in a study of T cells after yellow fever vaccination. TCRdb independently ran MiXCR on the 5' RACE reads; one entry per CDR3 protein. The data hold 300,000 to 350,000 distinct CDR3 sequences, with about 4% observed a single time. Sequenced material: PBMCs, taken 5 days after the yellow fever booster vaccination. The receptors were gathered from a man younger than 30 who received the YFV17D yellow fever vaccine. The CDR3 runs from the conserved cysteine through the conserved F or W. The D gene is left open where the match is weak. Rows may omit the clone size; those that give it use once, few, many or a size class.

>TRBV12-3/TRBV12-4|few|TRBJ2-2|.
CASSQGHGELFF
TGTGCCAGCAGCCAGGGTCACGGGGAGCTGTTTTTT
>TRBV29-1|many|TRBJ2-1|.
CSVERTEAYNEQFF
TGCAGCGTTGAAAGGACCGAGGCCTACAATGAGCAGTTCTTC
>TRBV7-9|many|TRBJ1-1|.
CASSLAFQNTEAFF
TGTGCCAGCAGCTTGGCCTTCCAGAACACTGAAGCTTTCTTT
>TRBV7-9|.|TRBJ2-1|.
CASSLVSSDRPGQFF
TGTGCCAGCAGCTTAGTTTCGTCCGACAGGCCTGGGCAGTTCTTC
>TRBV5-1|many|TRBJ2-5|.
CASSFLGSGVETQYF
TGCGCCAGCAGCTTTTTGGGTAGCGGCGTAGAGACCCAGTACTTC
>TRBV10-2|few|TRBJ2-2|TRBD2
CASQRGTNTGELFF
TGCGCCAGCCAGCGGGGGACCAACACCGGGGAGCTGTTTTTT
>TRBV5-1|many|TRBJ2-3|.
CASSLALGGGTDTQYF
TGCGCCAGCAGCTTGGCCCTGGGCGGGGGCACAGATACGCAGTATTTT
>TRBV6-5|many|TRBJ2-7|.
CASRRFGGQGNYEQYF
TGTGCCAGCAGGCGATTCGGGGGCCAAGGAAACTACGAGCAGTACTTC
>TRBV4-1|.|TRBJ1-1|.
CASSPHVNTEAFF
TGCGCCAGCAGCCCTCATGTGAACACTGAAGCTTTCTTT
>TRBV6-2/TRBV6-3|many|TRBJ1-5|.
CASSYFDPGNQPQHF
TGTGCCAGCAGTTATTTTGACCCGGGGAATCAGCCCCAGCATTTT
>TRBV9|few|TRBJ2-3|.
CASSSSRGGDTQYF
TGTGCCAGCAGCTCTTCAAGGGGTGGAGATACGCAGTATTTT
>TRBV20-1|many|TRBJ1-4|.
CSAPFGEKLFF
TGCAGTGCCCCCTTCGGGGAAAAACTGTTTTTT
>TRBV5-1|few|TRBJ2-7|.
CASSLRGFNEQYF
TGCGCCAGCAGCTTGCGGGGATTCAACGAGCAGTACTTC
>TRBV5-1|many|TRBJ1-6|TRBD1
CASSPQGAENSPLHF
TGCGCCAGCAGCCCACAGGGGGCCGAGAATTCACCCCTCCACTTT
>TRBV12-3/TRBV12-4|.|TRBJ1-2|.
CASSDAGFGFGYTF
TGTGCCAGCAGCGACGCTGGGTTCGGCTTTGGCTACACCTTC
>TRBV11-1|.|TRBJ2-1|.
CASSSLSNREYQFF
TGTGCCAGCAGCTCCCTCTCGAACAGGGAGTACCAGTTCTTC
>TRBV6-6|.|TRBJ2-3|TRBD2
CASLTGTRRDTQYF
TGTGCCAGCTTAACCGGGACTAGACGAGATACGCAGTATTTT
>TRBV7-9|few|TRBJ1-1|.
CASSLGALGLDTEAFF
TGTGCCAGCAGCTTAGGAGCCCTGGGGCTTGACACTGAAGCTTTCTTT
>TRBV11-2|many|TRBJ2-2|.
CASSLIPGAGDTGELFF
TGTGCCAGCAGCTTAATCCCAGGGGCAGGTGACACCGGGGAGCTGTTTTTT
>TRBV6-2/TRBV6-3|.|TRBJ1-4|.
CASSYRPGRSEKLFF
TGTGCCAGCAGTTATCGTCCGGGTAGAAGTGAAAAACTGTTTTTT
>TRBV10-3|few|TRBJ2-5|TRBD1
CAISEARQGEETQYF
TGTGCCATCAGTGAGGCGCGACAGGGCGAGGAGACCCAGTACTTC
>TRBV12-3/TRBV12-4|few|TRBJ1-6|.
CASSLEFNSPLHF
TGTGCCAGCAGTTTAGAATTCAATTCACCCCTCCACTTT
>TRBV5-4|many|TRBJ1-5|.
CASSRDGVGPQHF
TGTGCCAGCAGCCGGGACGGGGTAGGGCCCCAGCATTTT